This entry lists 8 T cell receptor beta chains sequenced from one sample in a study of T cell responses to AZD1222 COVID-19 vaccine. TCRdb's copy holds only in-frame clones and misses some; the assay was immunoSEQ multiplex PCR. The data hold 140,000 or so clones, with approximately 89% observed a single time. The sample here was peripheral blood, taken 28 days after the second AZD1222 dose. The receptors were gathered from an adult who received the AZD1222 COVID-19 vaccine.

This clone was observed a few times. The chain combines TRBV6-5 with TRBJ1-2, with no clear D. This CDR3 spans 14 amino acids. The V gene lost 7 bases and the J gene lost 3 bases, with 15 bases spanning the gap. The V gene's germline CDR1 is MNHEY and CDR2 SVGAGI. The CDR3 protein is CASTSRAGDYGYTF. DNA for the CDR3: TGTGCCAGCACCTCGCGCGCGGGTGACTATGGCTACACCTTC.

The chain links TRBV5-5 to TRBJ1-2; 7 nucleotides match TRBD1. V was clipped by 4 bases and J by 7 bases; unmatched bases: 10. The CDR3 contains 14 residues. Germline V gene sequence: CDR1 SGHKS, CDR2 YYEKEE (reference sequence). In nucleotides, the CDR3 is TGTGCCAGCAGCATTAACACAGGGGTGGGTGGCTACACCTTC. Translating gives CASSINTGVGGYTF.

The V call is TRBV6-5, the J call TRBJ2-3; TRBD2 agrees at 8 bases. The length of the CDR3 is 15 residues. Germline V gene data show CDR1 as MNHEY and CDR2 as SVGAGI. Trimming at V came to 6 bases and at J to 8 bases, leaving 13 bases not matched to a gene. The CDR3 coding sequence is TGTGCCAGCAGCCTTATTACCGGGACTAGTCGTACGCAGTATTTT. Amino acid sequence: CASSLITGTSRTQYF.

This clone was detected only a few times. V gene TRBV29-1 combines with J gene TRBJ1-2, with D unresolved. The CDR3 loop spans 11 amino acids. Germline CDR1 is SQVTM and CDR2 is ANQGSEA. Written as DNA, the CDR3 is TGCACTGGACGCACTAAAGATGGCTACACCTTC. Its translation is CTGRTKDGYTF.

This rearrangement joins TRBV25-1 to TRBJ2-7; D is ambiguous. Looked up from germline, CDR1 is MGHDK and CDR2 is SYGVNS. With 3 bases removed from V and 0 bases from J, the gap between germline ends came to 12 bases. This CDR3 is built from 15 residues. The DNA of the CDR3 is TGTGCCAGCAGTGACCATCCTGGTTCCTCCTACGAGCAGTACTTC. Translated: CASSDHPGSSYEQYF.

V is TRBV28 and J is TRBJ1-5; D is perhaps TRBD1 (5 bases). V was clipped by 7 bases and J by 6 bases, with 13 bases between them. CDR3 length: 13 amino acids. Germline V gene data show CDR1 as MDHEN and CDR2 as SYDVKM. CDR3 nucleotides: TGTGCCAGCATCTACCGAGGGGCTCAGCCCCAGCATTTT. It encodes CASIYRGAQPQHF.

V is TRBV6-5 and J is TRBJ2-2; the D gene could be TRBD1 or TRBD2 (5 bases each). The CDR3 has 15 residues. In germline, CDR1 is MNHEY, CDR2 SVGAGI. V was shortened by 7 bases and J by 4 bases, with 16 bases between the two germline ends. The CDR3: CASTPGPGPTGELFF. The CDR3 DNA reads as TGTGCCAGCACCCCGGGGCCAGGGCCCACCGGGGAGCTGTTTTTT.

This sequence joins TRBV19 and TRBJ1-6, with TRBD1 identical over 8 bases. Looked up from germline, CDR1 is LNHDA and CDR2 is SQIVND (reference sequence). The junction had 3 bases not matched to a gene; V was cut back by 4 bases and J by 7 bases. The CDR3 spans 14 residues. The CDR3 loop reads CASSTGGANSPLHF. The CDR3 DNA sequence: TGTGCCAGTAGTACAGGGGGCGCGAATTCACCCCTCCACTTT.